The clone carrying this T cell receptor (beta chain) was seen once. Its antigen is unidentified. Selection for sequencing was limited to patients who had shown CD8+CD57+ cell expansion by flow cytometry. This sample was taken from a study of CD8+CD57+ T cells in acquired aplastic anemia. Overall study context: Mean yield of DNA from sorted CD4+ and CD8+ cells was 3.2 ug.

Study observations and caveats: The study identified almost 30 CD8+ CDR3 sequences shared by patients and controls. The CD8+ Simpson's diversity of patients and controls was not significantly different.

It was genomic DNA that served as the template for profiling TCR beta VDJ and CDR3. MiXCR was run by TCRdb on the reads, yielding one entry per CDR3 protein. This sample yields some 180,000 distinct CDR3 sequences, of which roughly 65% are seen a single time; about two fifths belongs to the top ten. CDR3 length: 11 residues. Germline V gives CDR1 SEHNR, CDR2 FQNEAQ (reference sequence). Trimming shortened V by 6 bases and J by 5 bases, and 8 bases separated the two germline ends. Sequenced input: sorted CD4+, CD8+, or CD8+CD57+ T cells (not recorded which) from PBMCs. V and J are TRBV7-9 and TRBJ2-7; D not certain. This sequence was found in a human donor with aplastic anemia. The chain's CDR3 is CASRGFNEQYF. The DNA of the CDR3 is TGTGCCAGCAGGGGCTTCAACGAGCAGTACTTC.